Listed here are 16 T cell receptor beta chains from one sample, sequenced in a study of T cells in Graves' hyperthyroidism and ophthalmopathy. What was amplified from RNA transcripts were TCR beta CDR3 regions. First-round RT-PCR with HTBI primers amplified the TCR CDR3 region. In TCRdb, the multiplex PCR reads were re-called with MiXCR into one record per CDR3 protein. The sample has approximately 600,000 distinct CDR3 sequences, approximately 15% seen once. The sample was blood. These receptors were taken from a young woman with Graves' ophthalmopathy.

The table lists this clonotype with many counts. The rearrangement joins TRBV29-1 to TRBJ1-5; TRBD1 is a possible D gene (5 bases). From germline, CDR1 is SQVTM and CDR2 ANQGSEA. Trimming shortened V by 4 bases and J by 0 bases, and 13 bases separated the two germline ends. This CDR3 contains 15 residues. As DNA, the CDR3 is TGCAGCGTTGTGACCCAGGGAAATAGCAATCAGCCCCAGCATTTT. Its translation is CSVVTQGNSNQPQHF.

This clonotype was counted many times. The chain is built from TRBV18 and TRBJ1-1; 8 bases line up with TRBD1. Per germline, CDR1 KGHSH and CDR2 LQKENI. V dropped 3 bases and J dropped 3; count of bases not matched to a gene: 3. The CDR3 is 14 residues long. CDR3 DNA sequence: TGTGCCAGCTCACCGACGACAGGGGACACTGAAGCTTTCTTT. Encoded protein: CASSPTTGDTEAFF.

The chain uses TRBV4-3 and TRBJ2-3; D not certain. Germline V gene data show CDR1 as LGHNA and CDR2 as YSLEER. The CDR3 has 13 amino acids. Trimming removed 4 bases from V and 3 bases from J, with 8 bases in between. This CDR3 reads CASSRGRTDTQYF. The DNA of the CDR3 is TGCGCCAGCAGCCGCGGCCGAACAGATACGCAGTATTTT.

This clonotype was counted only a few times. The chain combines TRBV24-1 with TRBJ1-5, with D possibly matching TRBD1 (6 bases). CDR1 and CDR2 (germline): KGHDR, SFDVKD. The V and J ends lost 7 bases and 5 bases respectively, with 11 bases between them. The CDR3 length is 13 residues. CDR3: CATRQGGDQPQHF. The CDR3 DNA follows: TGTGCCACCAGACAGGGAGGGGATCAGCCCCAGCATTTT.

This clonotype came up many times. This chain links TRBV20-1 with TRBJ2-7; D is perhaps TRBD1 (6 bases). Trimming removed 0 bases at V and 0 bases at J, with 9 bases between. The CDR3 totals 14 residues. Per germline, CDR1 DFQATT and CDR2 SNEGSKA (reference sequence). The CDR3 spells CSARDTRGSYEQYF. CDR3 coding DNA: TGCAGTGCTAGAGATACCAGGGGCTCCTACGAGCAGTACTTC.

The chain joins TRBV27 to TRBJ1-6; tentative D call: TRBD1 (6 bases). Trimming took off 3 bases at V and 8 bases at J, with 14 bases between the two ends. CDR1 and CDR2 (germline): MNHEY, SMNVEV (reference sequence). There are 15 residues in the CDR3. In nucleotides, the CDR3 is TGTGCCAGCAGTTTTGGTTCCAGGGGAGATTCACCCCTCCACTTT. This translates into CASSFGSRGDSPLHF.

This clonotype was picked up many times. The rearrangement uses TRBV2 and TRBJ2-5; D is unresolved. The CDR3 length is 14 residues. The germline V gene has CDR1 SNHLY and CDR2 FYNNEI. V was trimmed by 6 bases and J by 7 bases, leaving 18 bases between them. The CDR3 sequence: CASSATDPRGTQYF. The CDR3 nucleotides are TGTGCCAGCAGCGCCACGGATCCCCGTGGGACCCAGTACTTC. The entire variable domain, with the rest obtained from reference TRBV2 and TRBJ2-5, is as follows: EPEVTQTPSHQVTQMGQEVILRCVPISNHLYFYWYRQILGQKVEFLVSFYNNEISEKSEIFDDQFSVERPDGSNFTLKIRSTKLEDSAMYFCASSATDPRGTQYFGPGTRLLVL.

CDR3 in DNA: TGTGCCAGTACCCAGACAGGGTCTCGCACAGATACGCAGTATTTT. It is translated as CASTQTGSRTDTQYF. The chain employs TRBV19 and TRBJ2-3, with 7 bases that match TRBD1. Germline V gene sequence: CDR1 LNHDA, CDR2 SQIVND (reference sequence). With V trimmed by 7 bases and J by 1 base, 8 bases remained unmatched. The CDR3 totals 15 residues.

The V and J genes are TRBV20-1 and TRBJ1-1; TRBD1 is a possible D gene (6 bases). The V and J ends lost 4 bases and 1 base respectively, with 25 bases between them. Per the germline V gene, CDR1 is DFQATT and CDR2 is SNEGSKA (reference sequence). CDR3 length equals 18 residues. The chain's CDR3 is CSAKAWTASLGGNTEAFF. CDR3 in DNA: TGCAGTGCTAAGGCCTGGACAGCCTCCCTAGGTGGGAACACTGAAGCTTTCTTT.

This clonotype occurred many times. The chain combines TRBV2 with TRBJ2-7; 14 bases line up with TRBD2. Germline lookup yields CDR1 SNHLY and CDR2 FYNNEI. This CDR3 is 17 amino acids long. Germline trimming cut 4 bases from V and 6 bases from J; bases unmatched to any gene: 11. CDR3 bases: TGTGCCAGCAGTGGGTCCGGGACTAGCGGGAGATGGGGCGAGCAGTACTTC. Translation gives CASSGSGTSGRWGEQYF. The full variable domain, its missing parts supplied by reference TRBV2 and TRBJ2-7, is EPEVTQTPSHQVTQMGQEVILRCVPISNHLYFYWYRQILGQKVEFLVSFYNNEISEKSEIFDDQFSVERPDGSNFTLKIRSTKLEDSAMYFCASSGSGTSGRWGEQYFGPGTRLTVT.

The chain links TRBV19 to TRBJ1-1; D is undetermined. Germline V gene sequence: CDR1 LNHDA, CDR2 SQIVND (reference sequence). The V gene lost 7 bases and the J gene lost 4 bases, with 13 bases spanning the gap. This CDR3 has 13 residues. For the CDR3, the DNA is TGTGCCAGTAATAACCTTTGGGGCACTGAAGCTTTCTTT. It specifies CASNNLWGTEAFF.

The sample holds many counts of this clonotype. The rearrangement joins TRBV6-1 to TRBJ2-3; tentatively, D is TRBD1 (5 bases). CDR3 size: 12 residues. Germline V gene lookup returns CDR1 MNHNS and CDR2 SASEGT. Trimming pared 3 bases from V and 6 bases from J, leaving 7 bases between. The CDR3 loop is CASSDHRDTQYF. CDR3 DNA sequence: TGTGCCAGCAGTGACCACAGGGATACGCAGTATTTT.

This clonotype occurred once. The chain links TRBV11-3 to TRBJ1-6, with unresolved D. This CDR3 spans 14 amino acids. Trimming took 5 bases from V and 7 from J, leaving 12 bases between them. The germline V gene encodes CDR1 SGHNT and CDR2 YENEEA. CDR3 DNA sequence: TGTGCCAGCAGCCTTGATACTGAGAATTCACCCCTCCACTTT. It translates to CASSLDTENSPLHF.

This clonotype has more than one count but fewer than ten. J is TRBJ1-3 and V is TRBV25-1, with D hard to call. Deletions cut 4 bases from V and 1 base from J, with 17 bases between. The CDR3 spans 17 residues. Germline values: CDR1 MGHDK, CDR2 SYGVNS. As DNA, the CDR3 is TGTGCCAGCAGTGGTATTCAGAGTAGAGGGTCTGGAAACACCATATATTTT. It yields the protein CASSGIQSRGSGNTIYF.

Concerning this clonotype: A much bigger clone sits one base away, suggesting this may be a read error. The rearrangement uses TRBV7-2 and TRBJ2-2; D unresolved. The CDR3 totals 16 residues. Per germline, CDR1 SGHTA and CDR2 FQGNSA. The CDR3 is CASGLPTVAYTGELFF. For the CDR3, the DNA is TGTGCCAGCGGCTTACCCACAGTGGCTTACACCGGGGAGCTGTTTTTT.

The V call is TRBV2, the J call TRBJ2-3, with TRBD2 identical over 12 bases. V gave up 1 base and J gave up 4 bases; unmatched junction bases: 9. This CDR3 region has 18 residues. CDR1 is SNHLY, CDR2 FYNNEI, per germline. The CDR3 nucleotides read TGTGCCAGCAGTGAAGAGGGACCGGGACTAGCGGGTTCAGATACGCAGTATTTT. This encodes CASSEEGPGLAGSDTQYF.